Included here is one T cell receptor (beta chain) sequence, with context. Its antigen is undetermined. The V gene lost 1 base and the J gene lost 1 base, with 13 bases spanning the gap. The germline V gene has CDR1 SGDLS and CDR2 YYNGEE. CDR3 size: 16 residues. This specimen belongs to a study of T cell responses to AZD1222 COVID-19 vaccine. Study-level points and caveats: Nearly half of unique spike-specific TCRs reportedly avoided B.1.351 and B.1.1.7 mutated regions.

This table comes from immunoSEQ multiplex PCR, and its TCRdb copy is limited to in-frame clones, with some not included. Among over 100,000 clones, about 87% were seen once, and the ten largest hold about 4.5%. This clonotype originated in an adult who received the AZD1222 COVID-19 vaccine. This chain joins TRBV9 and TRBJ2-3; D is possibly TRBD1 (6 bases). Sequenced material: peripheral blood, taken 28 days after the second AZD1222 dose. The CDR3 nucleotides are TGTGCCAGCAGCGTAAGGGGGAACCGCGGCACAGATACGCAGTATTTT. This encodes CASSVRGNRGTDTQYF.